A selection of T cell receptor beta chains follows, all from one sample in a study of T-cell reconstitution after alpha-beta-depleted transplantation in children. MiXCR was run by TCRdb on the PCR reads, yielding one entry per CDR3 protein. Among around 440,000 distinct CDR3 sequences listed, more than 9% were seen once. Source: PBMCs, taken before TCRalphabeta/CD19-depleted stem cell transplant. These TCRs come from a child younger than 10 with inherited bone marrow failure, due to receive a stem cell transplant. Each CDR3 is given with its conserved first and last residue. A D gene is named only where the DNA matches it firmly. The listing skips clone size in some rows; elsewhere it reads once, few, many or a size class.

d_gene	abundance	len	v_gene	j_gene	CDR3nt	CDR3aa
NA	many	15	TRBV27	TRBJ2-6	TGTGCCAGCAGCCCCTCCCCCTCTGGGGCCAACGTCCTGACTTTC	CASSPSPSGANVLTF
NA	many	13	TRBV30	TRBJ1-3	TGTGCCTGGAGGAGTGGGGCTGGAAACACCATATATTTT	CAWRSGAGNTIYF
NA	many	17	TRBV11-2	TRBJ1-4	TGTGCCAGCAGCTCGAGGAGAGGGGGATCAGCTAATGAAAAACTGTTTTTT	CASSSRRGGSANEKLFF
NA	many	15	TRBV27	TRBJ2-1	TGTGCCAGCAGTTTACGGCAGGTCGAATTCAATGAGCAGTTCTTC	CASSLRQVEFNEQFF
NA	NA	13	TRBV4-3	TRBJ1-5	TGCGCCAGCAGCCAATCGGGATATCAGCCCCAGCATTTT	CASSQSGYQPQHF
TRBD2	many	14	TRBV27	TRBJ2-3	TGTGCCAGCAGTCCCAGGAGCGGGGGAGATACGCAGTATTTT	CASSPRSGGDTQYF
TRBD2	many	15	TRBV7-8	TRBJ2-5	TGTGCCAGCAGCCCCTCTCGACTAGCCCAAGAGACCCAGTACTTC	CASSPSRLAQETQYF
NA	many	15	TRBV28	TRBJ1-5	TGTGCCAGCAGTCCCGGGCAATTTGGCAATCAGCCCCAGCATTTT	CASSPGQFGNQPQHF
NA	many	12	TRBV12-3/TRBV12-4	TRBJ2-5	TGTGCCAGCAGCCAAACCAAAGAGACCCAGTACTTC	CASSQTKETQYF
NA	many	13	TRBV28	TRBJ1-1	TGTGCCAGCAGTTGGGGGGGGCTTACTGAAGCTTTCTTT	CASSWGGLTEAFF
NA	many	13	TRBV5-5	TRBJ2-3	TGTGCCAGCAGCTTGGACCTGACAGATACGCAGTATTTT	CASSLDLTDTQYF
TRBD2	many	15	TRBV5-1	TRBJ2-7	TGCGCCAGCAGCTTAGGACTAGCGGGAGGACGGGAGCAGTACTTC	CASSLGLAGGREQYF
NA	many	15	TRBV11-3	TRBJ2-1	TGTGCCAGCAGCTTCGGTTCCCTATCCTACAATGAGCAGTTCTTC	CASSFGSLSYNEQFF
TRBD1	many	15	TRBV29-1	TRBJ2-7	TGCAGCGTTGAAGATCTCGGGACAGGGCCTGGAGAGCAGTACTTC	CSVEDLGTGPGEQYF
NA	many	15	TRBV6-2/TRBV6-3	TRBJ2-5	TGTGCCAGCAGTTACGAGACGGGGATCGGAGAGACCCAGTACTTC	CASSYETGIGETQYF
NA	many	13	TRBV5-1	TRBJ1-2	TGCGCCAGCAGCTTGACCGAAAACTATGGCTACACCTTC	CASSLTENYGYTF
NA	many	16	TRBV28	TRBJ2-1	TGTGCCAGCAGTTTATGGGTGGTTAGCTCCTACAATGAGCAGTTCTTC	CASSLWVVSSYNEQFF
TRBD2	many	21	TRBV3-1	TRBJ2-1	TGTGCCAGCAGCCAAGCCGGGACTAGCGGGAGGGTATCACTACAACACAATGAGCAGTTCTTC	CASSQAGTSGRVSLQHNEQFF
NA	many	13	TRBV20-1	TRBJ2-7	TGCAGTGCTAGAATAGCGGTCACCTACGAGCAGTACTTC	CSARIAVTYEQYF
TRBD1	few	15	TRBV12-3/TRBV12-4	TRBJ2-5	TGTGCCAGCAGTTGGGGACAGGGGGCGAGCAAGACCCAGTACTTC	CASSWGQGASKTQYF
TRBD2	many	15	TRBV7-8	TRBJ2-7	TGTGCCAGCAGCGTCCGGCTAGCGGGATTCTACGAGCAGTACTTC	CASSVRLAGFYEQYF
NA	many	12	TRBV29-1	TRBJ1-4	TGCAGCGCTACGGGGGGCGGTGAAAAACTGTTTTTT	CSATGGGEKLFF
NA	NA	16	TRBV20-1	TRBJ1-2	TGCAGTGCTCTCTCCCCTTCCCCCGACAGTAACTATGGCTACACCTTC	CSALSPSPDSNYGYTF
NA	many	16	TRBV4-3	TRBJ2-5	TGCGCCAGCAGCCAAGATACCCCTAATGAGTGGGAGACCCAGTACTTC	CASSQDTPNEWETQYF
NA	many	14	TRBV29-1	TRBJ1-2	TGCAGCGCGGGACAAGGGGGAGGTTACTATGGCTACACCTTC	CSAGQGGGYYGYTF
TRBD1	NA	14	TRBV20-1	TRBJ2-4	TGCAGTGCTAGTTCCGGACAGGGAAAAAACATTCAGTACTTC	CSASSGQGKNIQYF
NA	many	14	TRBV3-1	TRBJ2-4	TGTGCCAGCAGCCAGAACCAAGGGAAAAACATTCAGTACTTC	CASSQNQGKNIQYF
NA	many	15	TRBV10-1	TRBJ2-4	TGCGCCAGCAGAAGACAGACCCACCACAAAAACATTCAGTACTTC	CASRRQTHHKNIQYF
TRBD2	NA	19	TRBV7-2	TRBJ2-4	TGTGCCAGCAGCTTAGCCTCGGGACTAGCTTCCCCCGCCTTAAACATTCAGTACTTC	CASSLASGLASPALNIQYF
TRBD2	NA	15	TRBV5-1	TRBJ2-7	TGCGCCAGCAGCACCGGGACTAGCGGGACCTACGAGCAGTACTTC	CASSTGTSGTYEQYF
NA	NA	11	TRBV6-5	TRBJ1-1	TGTGCCACCGGGGGGGGGACTGAAGCTTTCTTT	CATGGGTEAFF